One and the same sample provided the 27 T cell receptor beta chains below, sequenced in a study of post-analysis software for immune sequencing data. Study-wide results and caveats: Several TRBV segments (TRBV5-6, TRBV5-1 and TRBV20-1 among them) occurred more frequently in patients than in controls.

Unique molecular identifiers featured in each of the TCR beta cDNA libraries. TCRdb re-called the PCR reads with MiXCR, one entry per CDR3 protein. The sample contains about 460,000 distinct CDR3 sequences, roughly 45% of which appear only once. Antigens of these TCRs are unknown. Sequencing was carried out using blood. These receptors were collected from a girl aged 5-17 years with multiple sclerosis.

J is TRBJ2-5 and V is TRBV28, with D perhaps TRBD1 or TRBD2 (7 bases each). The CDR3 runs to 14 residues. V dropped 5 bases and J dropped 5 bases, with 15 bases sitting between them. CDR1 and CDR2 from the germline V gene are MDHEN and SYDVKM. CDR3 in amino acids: CASSKGGGSETQYF. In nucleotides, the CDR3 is TGTGCCAGCAGTAAAGGGGGCGGGAGTGAGACCCAGTACTTC.

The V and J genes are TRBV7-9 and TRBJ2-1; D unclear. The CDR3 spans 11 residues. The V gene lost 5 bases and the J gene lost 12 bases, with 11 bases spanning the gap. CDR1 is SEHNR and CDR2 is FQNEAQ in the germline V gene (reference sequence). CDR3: CASSPGYGQFF. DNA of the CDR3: TGTGCCAGCAGCCCGGGCTATGGGCAGTTCTTC.

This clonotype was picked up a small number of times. The CDR3 loop reads CASGWPGTGGNTYEQYF. The CDR3 bases are TGTGCTAGTGGTTGGCCGGGGACAGGGGGCAATACCTACGAGCAGTACTTC. The V gene is TRBV12-5, the J gene TRBJ2-7, with 12 bases identical to TRBD1. Trimming cost V 4 bases and J 2 bases; bases outside gene matches: 9. Per germline, CDR1 LGHNT and CDR2 FRNRAP. CDR3 size: 17 residues.

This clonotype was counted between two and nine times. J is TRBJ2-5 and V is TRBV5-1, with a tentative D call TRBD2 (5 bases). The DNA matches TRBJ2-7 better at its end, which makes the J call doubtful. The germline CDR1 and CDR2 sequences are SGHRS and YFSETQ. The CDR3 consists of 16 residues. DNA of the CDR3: TGCGCCAGCAGCGCCAATCTGGGGAGTCGGACCTACGAGCAGTACTTC. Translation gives CASSANLGSRTYEQYF.

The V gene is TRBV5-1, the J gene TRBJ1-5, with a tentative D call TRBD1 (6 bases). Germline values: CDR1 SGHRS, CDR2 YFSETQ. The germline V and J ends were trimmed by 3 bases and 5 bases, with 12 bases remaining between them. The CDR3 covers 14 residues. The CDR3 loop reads CASSSTGLDQPQHF. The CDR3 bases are TGCGCCAGCAGCTCCACAGGGTTGGATCAGCCCCAGCATTTT.

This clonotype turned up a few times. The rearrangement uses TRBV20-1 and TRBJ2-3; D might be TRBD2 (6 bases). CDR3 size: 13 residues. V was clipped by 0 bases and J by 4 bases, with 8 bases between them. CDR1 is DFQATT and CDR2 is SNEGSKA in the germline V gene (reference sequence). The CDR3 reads CSAREPSADTQYF. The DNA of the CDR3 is TGCAGTGCTAGAGAGCCTAGCGCAGATACGCAGTATTTT.

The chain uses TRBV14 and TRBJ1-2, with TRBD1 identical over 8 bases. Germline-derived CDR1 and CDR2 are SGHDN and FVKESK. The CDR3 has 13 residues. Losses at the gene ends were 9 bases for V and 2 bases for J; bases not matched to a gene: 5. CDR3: CASTRGHNYGYTF. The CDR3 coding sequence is TGTGCCAGTACCAGGGGGCACAACTATGGCTACACCTTC.

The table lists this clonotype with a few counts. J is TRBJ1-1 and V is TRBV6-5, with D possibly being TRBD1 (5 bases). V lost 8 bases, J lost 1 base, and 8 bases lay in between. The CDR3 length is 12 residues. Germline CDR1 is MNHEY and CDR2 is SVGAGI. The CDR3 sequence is CASGGPNTEAFF. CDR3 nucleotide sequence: TGTGCCAGCGGGGGTCCGAACACTGAAGCTTTCTTT.

CDR3 protein: CASTTSRSSYNEQFF. In DNA form, the CDR3 reads TGTGCCAGCACCACTAGCAGGAGCTCCTACAATGAGCAGTTCTTC. The J gene is TRBJ2-1, the V gene TRBV7-9; perhaps TRBD2 as D (6 bases). V lost 7 bases, J lost 0 bases, and 13 bases lay in between. The V gene's germline CDR1 is SEHNR and CDR2 FQNEAQ (reference sequence). This CDR3 region has 15 residues.

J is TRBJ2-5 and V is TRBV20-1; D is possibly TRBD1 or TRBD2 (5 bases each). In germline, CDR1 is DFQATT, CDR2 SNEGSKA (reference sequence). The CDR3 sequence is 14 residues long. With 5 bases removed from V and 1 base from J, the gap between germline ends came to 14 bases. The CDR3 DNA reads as TGCAGTGCTCCCCCGTCGGGGCTCCAAGAGACCCAGTACTTC. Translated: CSAPPSGLQETQYF.

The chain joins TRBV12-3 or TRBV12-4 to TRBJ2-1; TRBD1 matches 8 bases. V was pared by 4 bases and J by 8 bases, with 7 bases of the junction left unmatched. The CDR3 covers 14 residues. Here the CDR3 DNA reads TGTGCCAGCAGTTCCCGGACAGGGTCTCATGAGCAGTTCTTC. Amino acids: CASSSRTGSHEQFF.

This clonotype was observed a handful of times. CDR3 DNA sequence: TGTGCCAGCAGTATAACCTCGAGGGGGCTCTCGTTATTAAGAGAAGCTTTCTTT. Its protein is CASSITSRGLSLLREAFF. The chain has TRBV27 and TRBJ1-1; 7 bases map to TRBD1. Looked up from germline, CDR1 is MNHEY and CDR2 is SMNVEV (reference sequence). CDR3 size: 18 residues. Losses at the gene ends were 5 bases for V and 8 bases for J; bases not matched to a gene: 23.

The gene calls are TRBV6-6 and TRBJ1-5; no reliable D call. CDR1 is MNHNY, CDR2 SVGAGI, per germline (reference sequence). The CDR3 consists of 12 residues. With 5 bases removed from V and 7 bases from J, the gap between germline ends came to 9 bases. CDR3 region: CASSPSMQPQHF. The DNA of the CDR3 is TGTGCCAGCAGTCCCTCCATGCAGCCCCAGCATTTT.

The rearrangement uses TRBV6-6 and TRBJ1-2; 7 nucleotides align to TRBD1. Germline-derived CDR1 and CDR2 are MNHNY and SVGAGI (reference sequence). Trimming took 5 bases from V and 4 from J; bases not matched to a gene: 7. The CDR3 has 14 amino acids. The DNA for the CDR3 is TGTGCCAGCAGTGACGTTGGGACAGCCTATGGCTACACCTTC. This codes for CASSDVGTAYGYTF.

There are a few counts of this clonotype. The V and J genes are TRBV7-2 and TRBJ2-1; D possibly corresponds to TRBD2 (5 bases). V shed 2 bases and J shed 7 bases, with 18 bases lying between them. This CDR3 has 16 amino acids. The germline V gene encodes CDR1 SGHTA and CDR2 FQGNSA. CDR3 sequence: CASSLWTGPLGNEQFF. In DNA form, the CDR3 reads TGTGCCAGCAGCTTATGGACTGGACCCCTTGGGAATGAGCAGTTCTTC.

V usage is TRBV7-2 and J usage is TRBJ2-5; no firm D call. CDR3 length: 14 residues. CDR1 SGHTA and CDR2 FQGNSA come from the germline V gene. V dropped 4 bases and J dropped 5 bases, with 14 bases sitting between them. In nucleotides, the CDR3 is TGTGCCAGCAGCTCTGGGTCCAGCCGGGAGACCCAGTACTTC. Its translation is CASSSGSSRETQYF.

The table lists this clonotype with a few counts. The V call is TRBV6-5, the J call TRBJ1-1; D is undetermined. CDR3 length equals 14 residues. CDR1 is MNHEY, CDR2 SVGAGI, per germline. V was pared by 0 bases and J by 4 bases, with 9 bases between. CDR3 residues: CASSYSSDGTEAFF. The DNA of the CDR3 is TGTGCCAGCAGTTACTCGTCGGATGGCACTGAAGCTTTCTTT.

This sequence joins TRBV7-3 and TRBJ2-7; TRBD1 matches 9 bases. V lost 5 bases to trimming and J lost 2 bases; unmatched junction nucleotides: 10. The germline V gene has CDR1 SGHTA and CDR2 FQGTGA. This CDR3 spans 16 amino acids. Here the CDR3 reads CASSPRVGQGPYEQYF. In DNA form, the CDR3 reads TGTGCCAGCAGCCCAAGAGTGGGACAGGGACCCTACGAGCAGTACTTC.

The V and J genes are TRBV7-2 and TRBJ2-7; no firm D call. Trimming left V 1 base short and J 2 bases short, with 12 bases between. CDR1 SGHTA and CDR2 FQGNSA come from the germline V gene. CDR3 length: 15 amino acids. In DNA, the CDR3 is TGTGCCAGCAGCTTAGGGCAGGTCCCACCCTACGAGCAGTACTTC. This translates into CASSLGQVPPYEQYF.

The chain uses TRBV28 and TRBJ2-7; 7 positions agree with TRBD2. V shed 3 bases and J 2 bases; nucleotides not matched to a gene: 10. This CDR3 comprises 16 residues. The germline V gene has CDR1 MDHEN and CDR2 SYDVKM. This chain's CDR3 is CASSFFRLAVPYEQYF. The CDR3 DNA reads TGTGCCAGCAGTTTCTTCCGACTAGCTGTGCCCTACGAGCAGTACTTC.

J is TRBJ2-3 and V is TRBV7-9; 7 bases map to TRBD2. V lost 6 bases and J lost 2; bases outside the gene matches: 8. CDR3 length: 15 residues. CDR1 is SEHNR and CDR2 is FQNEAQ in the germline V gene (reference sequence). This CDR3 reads CASRPTSRVTDTQYF. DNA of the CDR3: TGTGCCAGCAGACCGACTAGCCGAGTCACAGATACGCAGTATTTT.

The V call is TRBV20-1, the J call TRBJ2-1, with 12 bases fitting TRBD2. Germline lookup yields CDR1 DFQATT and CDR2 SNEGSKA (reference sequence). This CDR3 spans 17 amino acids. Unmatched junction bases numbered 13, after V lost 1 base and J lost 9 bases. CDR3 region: CSARGPGLAGRGGEQFF. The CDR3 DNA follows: TGCAGTGCTAGAGGGCCCGGACTAGCGGGACGGGGGGGTGAGCAGTTCTTC.

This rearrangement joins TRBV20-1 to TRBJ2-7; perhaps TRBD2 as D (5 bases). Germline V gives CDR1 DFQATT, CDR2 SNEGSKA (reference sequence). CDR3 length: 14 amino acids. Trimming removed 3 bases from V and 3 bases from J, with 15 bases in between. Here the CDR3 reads CSASVPGAGYEQYF. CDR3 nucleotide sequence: TGCAGTGCTAGCGTTCCAGGCGCGGGCTACGAGCAGTACTTC.

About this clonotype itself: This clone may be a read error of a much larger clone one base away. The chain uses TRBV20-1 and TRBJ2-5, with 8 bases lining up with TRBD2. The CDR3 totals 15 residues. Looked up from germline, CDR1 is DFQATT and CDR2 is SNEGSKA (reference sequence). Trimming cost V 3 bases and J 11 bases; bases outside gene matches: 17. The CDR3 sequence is CSASDSGDVINEQYF. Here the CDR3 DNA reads TGCAGTGCTAGCGATAGCGGGGACGTCATCAATGAGCAGTACTTC.

DNA for the CDR3: TGTGCCAGCAAACAGGATAGCAATCAGCCCCAGCATTTT. It codes for CASKQDSNQPQHF. The rearrangement uses TRBV2 and TRBJ1-5; possibly TRBD1 for D (5 bases). V was cut by 7 bases and J by 0 bases, with 7 bases left in between. Germline CDR1 SNHLY, CDR2 FYNNEI. The CDR3 contains 13 residues. Looking up the rest from reference TRBV2 and TRBJ1-5 gives the full variable domain: EPEVTQTPSHQVTQMGQEVILRCVPISNHLYFYWYRQILGQKVEFLVSFYNNEISEKSEIFDDQFSVERPDGSNFTLKIRSTKLEDSAMYFCASKQDSNQPQHFGDGTRLSIL.

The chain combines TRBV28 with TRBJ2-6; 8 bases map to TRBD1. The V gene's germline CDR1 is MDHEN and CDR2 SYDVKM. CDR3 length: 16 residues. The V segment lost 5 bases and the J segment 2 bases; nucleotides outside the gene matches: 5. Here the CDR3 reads CASSVSGGAGANVLTF. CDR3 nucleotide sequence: TGTGCCAGCAGTGTATCAGGGGGCGCTGGGGCCAACGTCCTGACTTTC.

The CDR3 sequence is CASREAGRGYEQYF. CDR3 nucleotides: TGTGCCAGCAGGGAAGCGGGAAGGGGCTACGAGCAGTACTTC. The chain employs TRBV6-2 or TRBV6-3 and TRBJ2-7; TRBD2 agrees at 7 bases. This CDR3 comprises 14 residues. V shed 6 bases and J 3 bases; nucleotides not matched to a gene: 8. Per germline, CDR1 MNHEY and CDR2 SVGEGT.